This entry lists 15 T cell receptor beta chains sequenced from one sample in a study of cytomegalovirus exposure and HLA in healthy donors. The repertoire was sequenced with immunoSEQ multiplex PCR; TCRdb's copy has only in-frame clones and lacks some. The sample shows about 160,000 clones, roughly 89% of them seen only once. The sequenced sample was PBMCs. The source is a young woman in good health and CMV-seropositive.

A note on this clone: The junction departs from germline at one end; a sequencing error may be responsible. V and J are TRBV28 and TRBJ1-5; tentative D call: TRBD1 (5 bases). Looked up from germline, CDR1 is MDHEN and CDR2 is SYDVKM. CDR3 length: 14 amino acids. DNA for the CDR3: TGTGCCAGCAGAGACACAGGCTTCAATCGGCCCCAGCATTTT. Translation: CASRDTGFNRPQHF.

This clone has just a few counts. The chain carries TRBV7-9 and TRBJ1-6; tentatively, D is TRBD1 (5 bases). The CDR3 covers 16 residues. The V gene's germline CDR1 is SEHNR and CDR2 FQNEAQ (reference sequence). The V end lost 4 bases, the J end lost 7 bases, and 17 bases lay between the germline ends. DNA for the CDR3: TGTGCCAGCAGCTACAGCGCCACGACAGTAAATTCACCCCTCCACTTT. This sequence encodes CASSYSATTVNSPLHF.

The genes are TRBV19 and TRBJ2-5; possible D gene TRBD2, 6 bases. V lost 0 bases and J 3 bases, leaving 8 bases between the germline ends. Per the germline V gene, CDR1 is LNHDA and CDR2 is SQIVND (reference sequence). The CDR3 is 14 amino acids. The CDR3 spells CASSIDGGEETQYF. CDR3 nucleotide sequence: TGTGCCAGTAGTATAGATGGAGGGGAAGAGACCCAGTACTTC.

The CDR3 loop is CASSLASGEGPGEQYF. DNA for the CDR3: TGTGCCAGCAGCTTAGCGAGCGGGGAGGGCCCCGGCGAGCAGTACTTC. The chain uses TRBV13 and TRBJ2-7, with TRBD2 identical over 7 bases. Germline V gives CDR1 PRHDT, CDR2 FYEKMQ (reference sequence). The V segment lost 1 base and the J segment 6 bases; nucleotides outside the gene matches: 12. This CDR3 has 16 residues.

The genes are TRBV28 and TRBJ2-7; weak D call: TRBD1 (6 bases). Germline V gene lookup returns CDR1 MDHEN and CDR2 SYDVKM. V was shortened by 3 bases and J by 2 bases, with 14 bases between the two germline ends. The CDR3 has 15 residues. CDR3 sequence (DNA): TGTGCCAGCAGTTTCCCGACAGGCCCCACCTACGAGCAGTACTTC. It is translated as CASSFPTGPTYEQYF.

This sequence joins TRBV2 and TRBJ2-7, with 13 bases aligning to TRBD2. V lost 5 bases, J lost 5 bases, and 6 bases stayed unmatched. Germline-derived CDR1 and CDR2 are SNHLY and FYNNEI. The CDR3 length is 15 residues. CDR3 amino acids: CASSPLAGGLHEQYF. For the CDR3, the DNA is TGTGCCAGCAGTCCACTAGCGGGGGGGCTTCACGAGCAGTACTTC.

This rearrangement joins TRBV25-1 to TRBJ1-3, with 8 positions matching TRBD1. The germline gives CDR1 MGHDK, CDR2 SYGVNS. Unmatched junction bases numbered 3, after V lost 5 bases and J lost 3 bases. The CDR3 covers 14 residues. Here the CDR3 reads CASSPGQGGNTIYF. The CDR3 bases are TGTGCCAGCAGTCCTGGACAGGGTGGAAACACCATATATTTT. Full variable domain (outside the CDR3, taken from reference TRBV25-1 and TRBJ1-3): EADIYQTPRYLVIGTGKKITLECSQTMGHDKMYWYQQDPGMELHLIHYSYGVNSTEKGDLSSESTVSRIRTEHFPLTLESARPSHTSQYLCASSPGQGGNTIYFGEGSWLTVV.

The chain joins TRBV18 to TRBJ2-2, with TRBD1 matching over 10 bases. Germline loops: CDR1 KGHSH, CDR2 LQKENI. The trim removed 5 bases at V and 5 bases at J, leaving 8 bases unmatched. The CDR3 sequence is 16 residues long. Written as DNA, the CDR3 is TGTGCCAGCTCATCCCGGGACAGGGGAAGGACCGGGGAGCTGTTTTTT. Protein sequence: CASSSRDRGRTGELFF.

The chain carries TRBV6-1 and TRBJ2-5, with D possibly matching TRBD2 (6 bases). The V and J ends lost 7 bases and 4 bases respectively, with 13 bases between them. CDR1 MNHNS and CDR2 SASEGT come from the germline V gene. The CDR3 extends over 13 amino acids. The CDR3 nucleotides read TGTGCCAGCACCTTACTGCGGGGAGAGACCCAGTACTTC. It codes for CASTLLRGETQYF.

The V and J genes are TRBV12-5 and TRBJ1-5, with TRBD1 identical over 8 bases. J was trimmed by 5 bases and V by 4 bases; bases with no gene match: 16. The CDR3 has 18 residues. Germline CDR1 is LGHNT and CDR2 is FRNRAP. DNA for the CDR3: TGTGCTAGTGGTTCTTACCTCCGGACAGGGCAGGCGGATCAGCCCCAGCATTTT. This encodes CASGSYLRTGQADQPQHF.

The chain recombines TRBV25-1 with TRBJ2-1; TRBD2 aligns across 7 bases. The trim removed 1 base at V and 0 bases at J, leaving 3 bases unmatched. Per germline, CDR1 MGHDK and CDR2 SYGVNS. There are 16 residues in the CDR3. The CDR3 sequence is CASSELGGGSYNEQFF. The DNA of the CDR3 is TGTGCCAGCAGTGAATTGGGGGGGGGCTCCTACAATGAGCAGTTCTTC.

The table lists this clone with a count of one. The chain is built from TRBV6-5 and TRBJ1-5; a possible D gene is TRBD1 (5 bases). The CDR3 extends over 13 amino acids. CDR1 MNHEY and CDR2 SVGAGI come from the germline V gene. Between the trimmed V and J ends, which lost 8 bases and 5 bases, there was a span of 13 bases. This CDR3 is CASRQGGDQPQHF. The CDR3 DNA reads TGTGCCAGCCGCCAGGGAGGGGATCAGCCCCAGCATTTT.

This chain links TRBV14 with TRBJ1-1; D uncertain. The germline V and J ends were trimmed by 0 bases and 10 bases, with 18 bases remaining between them. The CDR3 loop spans 15 amino acids. Germline CDR1 reads SGHDN; CDR2 reads FVKESK. CDR3 protein: CASSQDLEGRGGAFF. CDR3 nucleotide sequence: TGTGCCAGCAGCCAAGATCTTGAAGGTCGTGGCGGAGCTTTCTTT.

Comments on this clone: The same CDR3 is also encoded by other DNA sequences in this sample. The V call is TRBV20-1, the J call TRBJ1-1, with D perhaps matching TRBD1 (6 bases). Germline V lookup: CDR1 DFQATT, CDR2 SNEGSKA (reference sequence). The CDR3 is 11 amino acids. The V and J ends lost 6 bases and 3 bases respectively, with 8 bases between them. The CDR3 DNA reads as TGCAGTGCCAGGGGCGACACTGAAGCTTTCTTT. Its protein is CSARGDTEAFF.

The chain recombines TRBV4-2 with TRBJ2-5, with 7 bases lining up with TRBD2. Per germline, CDR1 LGHNA and CDR2 YNFKEQ. The CDR3 loop spans 15 amino acids. V was pared by 0 bases and J by 5 bases, with 6 bases of the junction left unmatched. The CDR3: CASSQDPTSRETQYF. For the CDR3, the DNA is TGTGCCAGCAGCCAAGATCCGACTAGCCGGGAGACCCAGTACTTC.